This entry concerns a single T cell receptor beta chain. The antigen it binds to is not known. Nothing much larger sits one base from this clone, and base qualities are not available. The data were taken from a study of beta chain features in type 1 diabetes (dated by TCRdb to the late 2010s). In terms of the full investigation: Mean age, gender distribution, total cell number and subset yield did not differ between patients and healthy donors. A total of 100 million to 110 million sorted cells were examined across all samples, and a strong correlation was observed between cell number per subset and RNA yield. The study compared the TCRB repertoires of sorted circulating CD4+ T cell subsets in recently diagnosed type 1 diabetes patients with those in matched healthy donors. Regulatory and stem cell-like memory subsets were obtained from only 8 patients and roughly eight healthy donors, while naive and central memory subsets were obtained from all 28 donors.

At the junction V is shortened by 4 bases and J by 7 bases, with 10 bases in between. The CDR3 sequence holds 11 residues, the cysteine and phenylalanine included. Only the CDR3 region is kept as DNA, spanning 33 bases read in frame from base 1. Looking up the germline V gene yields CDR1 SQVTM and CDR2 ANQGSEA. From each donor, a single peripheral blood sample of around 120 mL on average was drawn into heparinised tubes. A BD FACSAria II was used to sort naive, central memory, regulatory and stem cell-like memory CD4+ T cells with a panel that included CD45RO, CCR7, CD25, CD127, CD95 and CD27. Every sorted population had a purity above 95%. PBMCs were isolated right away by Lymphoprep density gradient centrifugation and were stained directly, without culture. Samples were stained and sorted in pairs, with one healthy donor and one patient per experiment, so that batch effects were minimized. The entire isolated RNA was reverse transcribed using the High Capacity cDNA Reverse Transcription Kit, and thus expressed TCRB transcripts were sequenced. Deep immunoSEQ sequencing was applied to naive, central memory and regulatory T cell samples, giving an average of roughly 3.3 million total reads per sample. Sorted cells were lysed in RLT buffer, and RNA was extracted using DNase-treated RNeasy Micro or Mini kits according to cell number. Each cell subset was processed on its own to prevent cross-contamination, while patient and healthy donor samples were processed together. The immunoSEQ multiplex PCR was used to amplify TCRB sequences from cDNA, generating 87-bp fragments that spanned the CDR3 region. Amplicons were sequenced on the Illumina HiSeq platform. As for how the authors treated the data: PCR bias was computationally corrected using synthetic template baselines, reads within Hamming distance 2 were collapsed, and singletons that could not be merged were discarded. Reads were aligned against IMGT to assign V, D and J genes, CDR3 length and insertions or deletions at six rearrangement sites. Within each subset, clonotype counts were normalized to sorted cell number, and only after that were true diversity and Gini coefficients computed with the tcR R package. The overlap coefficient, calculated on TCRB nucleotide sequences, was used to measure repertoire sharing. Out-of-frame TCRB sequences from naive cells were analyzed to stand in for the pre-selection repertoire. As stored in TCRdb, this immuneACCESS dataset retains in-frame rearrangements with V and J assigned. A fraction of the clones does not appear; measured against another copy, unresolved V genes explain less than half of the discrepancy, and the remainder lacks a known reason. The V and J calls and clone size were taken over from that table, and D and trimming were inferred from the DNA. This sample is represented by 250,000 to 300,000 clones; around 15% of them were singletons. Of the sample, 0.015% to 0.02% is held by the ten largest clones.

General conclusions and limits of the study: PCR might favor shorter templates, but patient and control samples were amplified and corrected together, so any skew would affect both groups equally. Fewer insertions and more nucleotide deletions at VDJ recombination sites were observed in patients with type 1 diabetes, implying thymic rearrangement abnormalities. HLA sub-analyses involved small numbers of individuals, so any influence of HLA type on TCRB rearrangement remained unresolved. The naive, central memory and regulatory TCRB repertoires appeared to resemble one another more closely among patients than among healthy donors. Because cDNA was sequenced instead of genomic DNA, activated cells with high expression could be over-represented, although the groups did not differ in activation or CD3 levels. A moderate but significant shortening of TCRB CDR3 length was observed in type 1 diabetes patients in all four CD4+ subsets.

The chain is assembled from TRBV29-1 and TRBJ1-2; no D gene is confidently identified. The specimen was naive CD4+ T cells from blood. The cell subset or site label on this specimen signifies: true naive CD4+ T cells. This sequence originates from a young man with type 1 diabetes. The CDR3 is CSVGGQAGYTF. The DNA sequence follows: TGCAGCGTTGGTGGGCAGGCTGGCTACACCTTC.